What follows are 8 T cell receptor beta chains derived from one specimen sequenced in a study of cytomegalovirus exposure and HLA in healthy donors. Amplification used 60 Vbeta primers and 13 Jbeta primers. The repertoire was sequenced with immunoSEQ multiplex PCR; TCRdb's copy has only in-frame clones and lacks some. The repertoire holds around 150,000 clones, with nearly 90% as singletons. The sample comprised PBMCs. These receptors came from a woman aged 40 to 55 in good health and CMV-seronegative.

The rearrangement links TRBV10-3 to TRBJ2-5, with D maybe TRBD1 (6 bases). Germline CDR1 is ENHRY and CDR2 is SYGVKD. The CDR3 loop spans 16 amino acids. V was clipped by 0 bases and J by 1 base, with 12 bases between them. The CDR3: CAISESRGRAQETQYF. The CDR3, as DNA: TGTGCCATCAGTGAGTCAAGGGGGAGAGCCCAAGAGACCCAGTACTTC.

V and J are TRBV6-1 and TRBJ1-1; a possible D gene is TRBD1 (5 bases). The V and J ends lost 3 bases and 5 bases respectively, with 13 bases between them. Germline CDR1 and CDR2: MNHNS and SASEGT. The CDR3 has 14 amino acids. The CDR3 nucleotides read TGTGCCAGCAGTGATGGTGGGGGGTGGACTGAAGCTTTCTTT. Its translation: CASSDGGGWTEAFF.

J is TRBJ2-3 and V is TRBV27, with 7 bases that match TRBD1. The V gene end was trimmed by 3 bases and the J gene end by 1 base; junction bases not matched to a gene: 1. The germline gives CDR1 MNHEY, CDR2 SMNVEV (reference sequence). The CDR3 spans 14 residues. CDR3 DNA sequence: TGTGCCAGCAGTTTCCAGGGGGGCACAGATACGCAGTATTTT. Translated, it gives CASSFQGGTDTQYF.

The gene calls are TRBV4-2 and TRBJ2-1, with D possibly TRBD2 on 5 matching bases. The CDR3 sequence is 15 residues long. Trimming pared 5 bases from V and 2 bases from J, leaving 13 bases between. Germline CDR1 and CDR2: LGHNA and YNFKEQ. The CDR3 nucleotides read TGTGCCAGCAGCGCCAGACTACCGCCCTACAATGAGCAGTTCTTC. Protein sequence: CASSARLPPYNEQFF.

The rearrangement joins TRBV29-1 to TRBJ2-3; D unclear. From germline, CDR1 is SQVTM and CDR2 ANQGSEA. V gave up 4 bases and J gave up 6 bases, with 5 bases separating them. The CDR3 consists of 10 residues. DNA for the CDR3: TGCAGCGTTGGAGGCGATACGCAGTATTTT. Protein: CSVGGDTQYF.

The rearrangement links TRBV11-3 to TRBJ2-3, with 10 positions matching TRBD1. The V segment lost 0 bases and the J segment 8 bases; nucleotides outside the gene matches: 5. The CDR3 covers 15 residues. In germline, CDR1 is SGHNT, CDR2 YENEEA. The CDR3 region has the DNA TGTGCCAGCAGCTTAGACGGGACAGGGGCGTCTACGCAGTATTTT. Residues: CASSLDGTGASTQYF. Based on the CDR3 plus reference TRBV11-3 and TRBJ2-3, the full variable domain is EAGVVQSPRYKIIEKKQPVAFWCNPISGHNTLYWYLQNLGQGPELLIRYENEEAVDDSQLPKDRFSAERLKGVDSTLKIQPAELGDSAVYLCASSLDGTGASTQYFGPGTRLTVL.

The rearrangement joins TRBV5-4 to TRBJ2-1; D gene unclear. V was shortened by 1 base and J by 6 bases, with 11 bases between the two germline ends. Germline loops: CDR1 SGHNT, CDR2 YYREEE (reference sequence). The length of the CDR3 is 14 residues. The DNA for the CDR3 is TGTGCCAGCAGCTTGCGTGTTGGAGTCAATGAGCAGTTCTTC. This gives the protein CASSLRVGVNEQFF.

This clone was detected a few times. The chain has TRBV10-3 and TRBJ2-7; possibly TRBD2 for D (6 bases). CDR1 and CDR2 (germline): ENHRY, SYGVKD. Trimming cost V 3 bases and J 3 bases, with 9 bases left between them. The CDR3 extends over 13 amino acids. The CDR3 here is CAISEPGVYEQYF. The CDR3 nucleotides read TGTGCCATCAGTGAACCGGGGGTCTACGAGCAGTACTTC.